Listed below are T cell receptor beta chains from one sample, sequenced in a study of blood T cell repertoires in COVID-19. Sequencing was performed with immunoSEQ multiplex PCR; in TCRdb, only in-frame clones are kept and a portion is missing. Of over 150,000 clones listed, about 80% are singletons. Sequencing was carried out using peripheral blood. The receptors stem from a man between 65 and 85 years old with active or convalescent COVID-19. Each CDR3 is given with its conserved first and last residue. Each record gives: V gene, J gene, clone size, D gene, CDR3 DNA, CDR3 protein. A D gene is named only where the DNA matches it firmly. Rows give clone size only sometimes, using once, few, many, or a class for an expanded clone.

TRBV9	TRBJ1-2	.	.	TGTGCCAGCTCCTACCCGGCGGTGCGTGGCTACACCTTC	CASSYPAVRGYTF
TRBV15	TRBJ1-2	.	TRBD1	TGTGCCACCAGCCTGGGGGAAGGGGGCCCTAACTATGGCTACACCTTC	CATSLGEGGPNYGYTF
TRBV6-2/TRBV6-3	TRBJ1-2	many	.	TGTGCCAGCAGTTACGAGGCCCGGCAGGGCTACACCTTC	CASSYEARQGYTF
TRBV5-1	TRBJ1-5	.	TRBD1	TGCGCCAGCAGCTTGGGACCTATCACAGGGGGCGCGAATCAGCCCCAGCATTTT	CASSLGPITGGANQPQHF
TRBV19	TRBJ1-5	few	TRBD1	TGTGCCAGTAGTGCGGTCGATGGGACAGTTAATCAGCCCCAGCATTTT	CASSAVDGTVNQPQHF
TRBV11-2	TRBJ2-1	.	TRBD2	TGTGCCAGCAGCTTACTCCAACTAGCGGGACCTGAGCAGTTCTTC	CASSLLQLAGPEQFF
TRBV19	TRBJ2-7	.	.	TGTGCCAGTAGTAGCAATCAGGCAGGAAGGGACTTGTACGAGCAGTACTTC	CASSSNQAGRDLYEQYF
TRBV18	TRBJ1-2	few	.	TGTGCCAGCTCACCTGGGTTAGGGTCGGCGGGCAACTATGGCTACACCTTC	CASSPGLGSAGNYGYTF
TRBV4-3	TRBJ2-1	few	TRBD2	TGCGCCAGCAGCCGAGCTTGGCTAGCGGGAGTTGATGAGCAGTTCTTC	CASSRAWLAGVDEQFF
TRBV19	TRBJ2-7	few	.	TGTGCCAGTAGTATCCCGGGTAGACCCTACGAGCAGTACTTC	CASSIPGRPYEQYF
TRBV11-2	TRBJ1-2	.	TRBD1	TGTGCCAGCAGCATCCGGGACAGGGGAGACTATGGCTACACCTTC	CASSIRDRGDYGYTF
TRBV9	TRBJ2-1	.	.	TGTGCCAGCAGCGTAGAGCAGGGGATCTACAATGAGCAGTTCTTC	CASSVEQGIYNEQFF
TRBV5-6	TRBJ1-5	once	.	TGTGCCAGCAGCTTGGACGGGGATAGCAATCAGCCCCAGCATTTT	CASSLDGDSNQPQHF
TRBV6-2/TRBV6-3	TRBJ1-1	.	.	TGTGCCAGCAGTTATGGACAGACATCGAACACTGAAGCTTTCTTT	CASSYGQTSNTEAFF
TRBV4-1	TRBJ1-1	.	TRBD1	TGCGCCAGCAGCCGAGGGGGCAGCGGCACTGAAGCTTTCTTT	CASSRGGSGTEAFF